This T cell receptor beta chain was obtained from a study of blood T cell repertoires in COVID-19. V lost 6 bases to trimming and J lost 4 bases, with 12 bases between them. The CDR3 spans 13 residues. Method: immunoSEQ multiplex PCR; TCRdb's copy keeps in-frame clones and lacks some. The top ten clones hold about 9.6% of a sample with 250,000 or so clones, about four fifths of them seen once. This sequence originates from a man older than 75 with acute or convalescent COVID-19. The chain links TRBV12-3 or TRBV12-4 to TRBJ1-2; D may be TRBD1 (5 bases). Sequencing was carried out using peripheral blood. CDR3 amino acids: CASSGTDGYGYTF. The CDR3 DNA is TGTGCCAGCAGCGGGACTGACGGCTATGGCTACACCTTC.